Listed below are T cell receptor beta chains from one sample, sequenced in a study of cytomegalovirus exposure and HLA in healthy donors. The protocol was immunoSEQ multiplex PCR, while the TCRdb copy is restricted to in-frame clones and leaves out a portion. The profile shows tens of thousands of clones, about two thirds of them singletons. The sequencing sample was made of PBMCs. The receptor source for this set is a middle-aged man in good health and CMV-seropositive. CDR3s leave out the opening cysteine and the closing phenylalanine or tryptophan. Size is omitted from some rows. Given values are once, few, many or a class for expanded clones.

cdr3_aa v_call clone_size
ASSIKGEKLF TRBV19 once
AWSDRGRSYT TRBV30 few
ASSSYAPNYGYT TRBV6-5 once
ASSYLGTDGELF TRBV7-3 few
AWSVPELGNTIY TRBV30 NA
ASSLSGRTGDTEAF TRBV5-1 NA
SVLLLYPDYGYT TRBV29-1 NA
ASSLPPGQAAKTQY TRBV5-6 NA
ASSVGQGSTNEKLF TRBV5-6 NA
ASRGGLAGYNEQF TRBV6-1 few
ASSSWTENTEAF TRBV6-6 NA
ASSTLGGWNTEAF TRBV5-8 NA
ASSGLAGGPRSQF TRBV2 NA
ASSLAAGQDGYT TRBV7-8 once
ASSQERDRGYGYT TRBV4-1 once
ASSFGQGVTEAF TRBV5-1 NA
ASSLNGAGNEKLF TRBV5-1 NA
ASSPPGQNSNQPQH TRBV7-2 NA
ASSGWTDYGYT TRBV2 NA
ASGPNAQGQGEQY TRBV11-2 few
ASTVQGRDTGELF TRBV2 NA
ASSYISSYEQY TRBV6-6 NA